The 27 T cell receptor beta chains given below trace back to one sample, sequenced in a study of vaccination effects on CD4 cells after COVID-19. No antigen is known for these receptors. Produced via immunoSEQ multiplex PCR; TCRdb's table is partial and in-frame only. The table lists more than 12,000 clones, around 75% of them singletons, with approximately 25% in the top ten. Sequencing in the ViraFEST assay came after antigen-specific CD4+ T cells had been expanded with viral peptide pools, which were used to stimulate PBMC. Culturing for ten to eleven days preceded CD4+ T cell isolation. Every participant took two doses of the BNT162b2 or mRNA-1273 vaccine. The starting material was CD4+ T cells from PBMCs cultured with HCoV-NL63 spike peptides, obtained after COVID-19 vaccination. The receptors come from a human donor who received a COVID-19 vaccine.

This clone was detected only a few times. The V call is TRBV2, the J call TRBJ1-3; 8 bases agree with TRBD1. CDR1 SNHLY and CDR2 FYNNEI come from the germline V gene. With V trimmed by 3 bases and J by 7 bases, 5 bases remained unmatched. CDR3 length equals 14 residues. CDR3 loop: CASSDGQGSNTIYF. CDR3 sequence (DNA): TGTGCCAGCAGTGACGGACAGGGTAGTAACACCATATATTTT.

The rearrangement uses TRBV11-3 and TRBJ2-3; TRBD1 matches at 10 bases. Germline V gives CDR1 SGHNT, CDR2 YENEEA. The V segment lost 5 bases and the J segment 7 bases; nucleotides outside the gene matches: 9. CDR3 length equals 15 residues. The CDR3 DNA follows: TGTGCCAGCAGCGCAGCCGGACAGGGGGGCCATACGCAGTATTTT. Amino acids: CASSAAGQGGHTQYF.

The CDR3 nucleotides read TGTGCCAGCTCACCGACAGGGGGTGGGCAGTACTTC. Amino acid sequence: CASSPTGGGQYF. The chain is built from TRBV18 and TRBJ2-7; 9 bases are shared with TRBD1. V shed 3 bases and J 9 bases; nucleotides not matched to a gene: 3. This CDR3 has 12 residues. CDR1 KGHSH and CDR2 LQKENI come from the germline V gene.

This clone appeared a few times. This chain uses TRBV27 with TRBJ2-1; 7 nucleotides match TRBD2. CDR3 length: 14 residues. After removal of 2 bases from V and 9 bases from J, the junction contained 7 bases not matched to a gene. Germline V lookup: CDR1 MNHEY, CDR2 SMNVEV (reference sequence). In nucleotides, the CDR3 is TGTGCCAGCAGTTTAGGTTTGACTAGCCGTGAGCAGTTCTTC. It specifies CASSLGLTSREQFF.

The chain combines TRBV27 with TRBJ2-7; 7 nucleotides agree with TRBD1. The germline CDR1 and CDR2 sequences are MNHEY and SMNVEV (reference sequence). V was clipped by 6 bases and J by 1 base; unmatched bases: 9. The CDR3 extends over 15 amino acids. DNA of the CDR3: TGTGCCAGCAGGCTGGGGAGACAGGGATCCTACGAGCAGTACTTC. Amino acid sequence: CASRLGRQGSYEQYF.

With regard to this clone: The junction does not match germline at one end; this may be a read error. This chain uses TRBV30 with TRBJ1-5; no clear D. The V gene's germline CDR1 is GTSNPN and CDR2 SVGIG (reference sequence). This CDR3 comprises 13 residues. In DNA, the CDR3 is TGTGCCTGGAGTGCTCAACGGTTTCAGTCCCAGCATTTT. Its translation is CAWSAQRFQSQHF. The complete variable domain, with remaining parts taken from reference TRBV30 and TRBJ1-5, reads SQTIHQWPATLVQPVGSPLSLECTVEGTSNPNLYWYRQAAGRGLQLLFYSVGIGQISSEVPQNLSASRPQDRQFILSSKKLLLSDSGFYLCAWSAQRFQSQHFGDGTRLSIL.

The V call is TRBV28, the J call TRBJ1-5, with D possibly TRBD1 on 5 matching bases. Trimming took off 2 bases at V and 5 bases at J, with 22 bases between the two ends. The CDR3 is made up of 18 amino acids. Germline CDR1 and CDR2: MDHEN and SYDVKM. CDR3 in DNA: TGTGCCAGCAGTTTAAGAGTTGGCGGCAGGGCATGGGATCAGCCCCAGCATTTT. Residues: CASSLRVGGRAWDQPQHF.

The chain has TRBV6-5 and TRBJ1-3; a weak D match, TRBD1 (5 bases). The CDR3 covers 12 residues. The V end lost 8 bases, the J end lost 1 base, and 6 bases lay between the germline ends. Germline CDR1 is MNHEY and CDR2 is SVGAGI. CDR3: CASGGSGNTIYF. In DNA, the CDR3 is TGTGCCAGCGGGGGTTCTGGAAACACCATATATTTT.

In its sample, this clone was seen once. This rearrangement joins TRBV29-1 to TRBJ1-1; a weak D match, TRBD1 (5 bases). Looked up from germline, CDR1 is SQVTM and CDR2 is ANQGSEA. This CDR3 has 14 residues. Deletions cut 0 bases from V and 5 bases from J, with 13 bases between. This CDR3 is CSVEDGAGRTEAFF. The CDR3 bases are TGCAGCGTTGAAGATGGGGCAGGAAGGACTGAAGCTTTCTTT.

In DNA form, the CDR3 reads TGTGCCAGCATAGTTCAATCTCCTAACACTGAAGCTTTCTTT. It is translated as CASIVQSPNTEAFF. The rearrangement joins TRBV2 to TRBJ1-1; D gene uncertain. The CDR3 covers 14 residues. The V end lost 7 bases, the J end lost 2 bases, and 14 bases lay between the germline ends. Germline loops: CDR1 SNHLY, CDR2 FYNNEI.

V is TRBV30 and J is TRBJ2-1; D uncertain. V lost 2 bases to trimming and J lost 6 bases, with 11 bases between them. Germline V lookup: CDR1 GTSNPN, CDR2 SVGIG (reference sequence). The CDR3 spans 13 residues. The CDR3 region has the DNA TGTGCCTGGAGTCACGGTGTAGTCAATGAGCAGTTCTTC. Translating it yields CAWSHGVVNEQFF.

V and J are TRBV28 and TRBJ2-7; either TRBD1 or TRBD2 may supply D (6 bases each). V was cut by 5 bases and J by 2 bases, with 28 bases left in between. The length of the CDR3 is 19 residues. Per germline, CDR1 MDHEN and CDR2 SYDVKM. The CDR3 DNA reads TGTGCCAGCAGTCCTGCCCTGGGGGGCCAGGGAGGTGAAGCCTACGAGCAGTACTTC. This encodes CASSPALGGQGGEAYEQYF.

This rearrangement joins TRBV6-1 to TRBJ1-4, with 10 nucleotides matching TRBD1. This CDR3 contains 16 residues. V lost 2 bases to trimming and J lost 5 bases; unmatched junction nucleotides: 5. CDR1 MNHNS and CDR2 SASEGT come from the germline V gene. The CDR3 protein is CASSEWGGQGNEKLFF. The DNA for the CDR3 is TGTGCCAGCAGTGAATGGGGGGGACAGGGGAATGAAAAACTGTTTTTT.

The chain uses TRBV6-5 and TRBJ1-2; D remains ambiguous. V gave up 0 bases and J gave up 0 bases, with 8 bases separating them. The CDR3 sequence is 15 residues long. Germline assignment: CDR1 MNHEY and CDR2 SVGAGI. The CDR3, as DNA: TGTGCCAGCAGTTACTCTGGGAAAGCTAACTATGGCTACACCTTC. It encodes CASSYSGKANYGYTF.

V usage is TRBV5-1 and J usage is TRBJ2-5; no definite D call. With 1 base removed from V and 2 bases from J, the gap between germline ends came to 9 bases. CDR1 SGHRS and CDR2 YFSETQ come from the germline V gene. The CDR3 sequence is 14 residues long. The CDR3 DNA reads TGCGCCAGCAGCTTGCTCGGACGGCAAGAGACCCAGTACTTC. It specifies CASSLLGRQETQYF.

This chain uses TRBV23-1 with TRBJ1-1; D gene ambiguous. TRBV23-1 is an ORF; its function is uncertain. The CDR3 has 14 amino acids. Deletions cut 1 base from V and 7 bases from J, with 13 bases between. The CDR3 reads CASSQFGKVGEAFF. CDR3 in DNA: TGCGCCAGCAGTCAATTCGGGAAGGTTGGTGAAGCTTTCTTT.

This chain links TRBV6-5 with TRBJ2-3; D unclear. CDR1 is MNHEY and CDR2 is SVGAGI in the germline V gene. The V end was cut by 5 bases, the J end by 6 bases, with 9 bases between. CDR3 length: 12 residues. CDR3 protein: CASSIGGDTQYF. As DNA, the CDR3 is TGTGCCAGCAGTATCGGTGGGGATACGCAGTATTTT.

CDR3 sequence (DNA): TGTGCCAGCAGTGAGGACGGCCCCGGCTACACCTTC. This encodes CASSEDGPGYTF. The chain uses TRBV6-1 and TRBJ1-2; unclear D gene. The CDR3 is 12 residues long. In germline, CDR1 is MNHNS, CDR2 SASEGT. Trimming took 3 bases from V and 8 from J, leaving 10 bases between them.

J is TRBJ2-7 and V is TRBV7-2; D ambiguous. Germline V gene data show CDR1 as SGHTA and CDR2 as FQGNSA. The CDR3 is 13 residues long. Trimming stripped 5 bases from V and 7 bases from J, with 15 bases between. The chain's CDR3 is CASSMDFSGEQYF. In DNA form, the CDR3 reads TGTGCCAGCAGCATGGATTTCAGTGGGGAGCAGTACTTC.

This clone was seen once. The chain is built from TRBV19 and TRBJ2-3; TRBD2 agrees at 9 bases. The germline CDR1 and CDR2 sequences are LNHDA and SQIVND (reference sequence). CDR3 length: 15 amino acids. V gave up 5 bases and J gave up 4 bases; unmatched junction bases: 7. The CDR3 nucleotides read TGTGCCAGTAGTGGCCAGCGGGGGGTTCCAGATACGCAGTATTTT. Its translation: CASSGQRGVPDTQYF. Using reference TRBV19 and TRBJ2-3 for the parts outside the CDR3, the full variable domain is DGGITQSPKYLFRKEGQNVTLSCEQNLNHDAMYWYRQDPGQGLRLIYYSQIVNDFQKGDIAEGYSVSREKKESFPLTVTSAQKNPTAFYLCASSGQRGVPDTQYFGPGTRLTVL.

CDR3 in DNA: TGCGCCAGCAGCTCCGCCCCGGGACAGGTTAACTATGGCTACACCTTC. Translated, it gives CASSSAPGQVNYGYTF. The genes are TRBV5-1 and TRBJ1-2; 8 nucleotides line up with TRBD1. Germline-derived CDR1 and CDR2 are SGHRS and YFSETQ. This CDR3 is built from 16 residues. Losses at the gene ends were 3 bases for V and 1 base for J; bases not matched to a gene: 8.

V gene TRBV2 combines with J gene TRBJ2-4; tentatively, D is TRBD1 (6 bases). With 3 bases removed from V and 0 bases from J, the gap between germline ends came to 12 bases. The length of the CDR3 is 16 residues. CDR1 SNHLY and CDR2 FYNNEI come from the germline V gene. This CDR3 is CASSDPDSVAKNIQYF. The DNA of the CDR3 is TGTGCCAGCAGTGACCCGGACAGTGTAGCCAAAAACATTCAGTACTTC.

V and J are TRBV5-1 and TRBJ2-7, with 13 bases aligning to TRBD2. J was trimmed by 3 bases and V by 3 bases; bases with no gene match: 9. The CDR3 spans 17 residues. Looked up from germline, CDR1 is SGHRS and CDR2 is YFSETQ. Here the CDR3 DNA reads TGCGCCAGCAGCTCCTGGACTAGCGGGAGTTCCCACTACGAGCAGTACTTC. It translates to CASSSWTSGSSHYEQYF.

The chain recombines TRBV4-2 with TRBJ1-6; D remains unclear. Trimming shortened V by 3 bases and J by 8 bases, and 8 bases separated the two germline ends. The CDR3 consists of 13 residues. CDR1 is LGHNA, CDR2 YNFKEQ, per germline. CDR3 coding DNA: TGTGCCAGCAGCCACCCCCCGGATTCACCCCTCCACTTT. Its translation: CASSHPPDSPLHF.

This clone appeared a few times. The rearrangement links TRBV7-9 to TRBJ1-5, with D tentatively TRBD1 (5 bases). The germline V gene has CDR1 SEHNR and CDR2 FQNEAQ (reference sequence). The CDR3 length is 12 residues. V was trimmed by 5 bases and J by 5 bases, leaving 7 bases between them. The CDR3 DNA is TGTGCCAGCAGCCTAGGGGATCAGCCCCAGCATTTT. As protein: CASSLGDQPQHF. The whole variable domain, filled in from reference TRBV7-9 and TRBJ1-5, reads DTGVSQNPRHKITKRGQNVTFRCDPISEHNRLYWYRQTLGQGPEFLTYFQNEAQLEKSRLLSDRFSAERPKGSFSTLEIQRTEQGDSAMYLCASSLGDQPQHFGDGTRLSIL.

This chain uses TRBV30 with TRBJ2-5, with D perhaps matching TRBD1 (5 bases). The CDR3 runs 13 residues. Trimming shortened V by 2 bases and J by 0 bases, and 7 bases separated the two germline ends. Germline lookup yields CDR1 GTSNPN and CDR2 SVGIG (reference sequence). DNA of the CDR3: TGTGCCTGGAGTCTGGGGCACCAAGAGACCCAGTACTTC. Translating it yields CAWSLGHQETQYF.

The rearrangement links TRBV21-1 to TRBJ1-3; the table's D call of TRBD1 was not tested on the DNA. TRBV21-1 is labeled a pseudogene. This CDR3 comprises 17 residues. CDR3 DNA sequence: TGTGCCAGCAGCAAAGGGGACAGGACGAGCTCTGGAAACACCATATATTTT. Amino acids: CASSKGDRTSSGNTIYF.